The T cell receptor beta chain under discussion was sequenced for a study of cytomegalovirus exposure and HLA in healthy donors. CDR3 length: 12 residues. The germline CDR1 and CDR2 sequences are ENHRY and SYGVKD. Trimming removed 0 bases at V and 12 bases at J, with 11 bases between. PCR used 60 Vbeta primers and 13 Jbeta primers. Some clones are missing from TCRdb's copy, which holds only in-frame ones; the method was immunoSEQ multiplex PCR. The sample includes approximately 110,000 clones, 74% of them seen just once. The source is a woman aged 50 to 65 in good health and CMV-seropositive. J is TRBJ1-2 and V is TRBV10-3, with D tentatively TRBD1 (5 bases). The sequencing input was PBMCs. For the CDR3, the DNA is TGTGCCATCAGTGAGTCAGGGGAATGGGACACCTTC. Encoded protein: CAISESGEWDTF.